The 25 T cell receptor beta chains below were found in one sample sequenced in a study of blood T cell repertoires in COVID-19. Profiling relied on immunoSEQ multiplex PCR, and the TCRdb table lists in-frame clones only, not all of them. In the table there are approximately 210,000 clones, 65% to 90% of which are singletons. Sequencing was carried out using peripheral blood. These receptors all stem from a human donor in a cohort sampled during active COVID-19.

The chain uses TRBV7-2 and TRBJ1-2; TRBD1 aligns across 7 bases. The V segment lost 6 bases and the J segment 5 bases; nucleotides outside the gene matches: 12. Germline CDR1 SGHTA, CDR2 FQGNSA. The CDR3 has 15 amino acids. The CDR3 DNA follows: TGTGCCAGCAGTTTTGGGAAGGGGGCAGGGTATGGCTACACCTTC. It encodes CASSFGKGAGYGYTF.

This chain links TRBV11-2 with TRBJ2-5, with D possibly TRBD2 on 6 matching bases. Germline lookup yields CDR1 SGHAT and CDR2 FQNNGV. CDR3 length equals 14 residues. V was clipped by 2 bases and J by 4 bases, with 11 bases between them. CDR3 amino acids: CASSLTGVRETQYF. The DNA for the CDR3 is TGTGCCAGCAGCTTAACGGGGGTTCGAGAGACCCAGTACTTC.

The chain combines TRBV12-3 or TRBV12-4 with TRBJ2-7; the match to TRBD2 covers 7 bases. The CDR3 extends over 13 amino acids. Trimming cost V 3 bases and J 6 bases; bases outside gene matches: 5. CDR3 in amino acids: CASSFTSAGEQYF. CDR3 DNA sequence: TGTGCCAGCAGTTTTACTAGCGCCGGCGAGCAGTACTTC.

The V gene is TRBV11-2, the J gene TRBJ2-2, with no clear D. The CDR3 has 14 amino acids. Trimming took off 5 bases at V and 1 base at J, with 8 bases between the two ends. Germline CDR1 SGHAT, CDR2 FQNNGV. The CDR3 sequence is CASSPPRNTGELFF. The CDR3, as DNA: TGTGCCAGCAGCCCCCCCCGGAACACCGGGGAGCTGTTTTTT.

V and J are TRBV3-1 (or the pseudogene TRBV3-2) and TRBJ1-5; D is possibly TRBD1 (6 bases). Germline CDR1 and CDR2: LGHDT and YNNKEL (reference sequence). Trimming took 0 bases from V and 6 from J, leaving 24 bases between them. The CDR3 sequence is 19 residues long. The CDR3 DNA reads as TGTGCCAGCAGCCAAGATGGGGACATGGCGCGGAGTACTGTTCAGCCCCAGCATTTT. It translates to CASSQDGDMARSTVQPQHF.

The chain combines TRBV6-5 with TRBJ2-3; 9 bases are shared with TRBD2. The V gene's germline CDR1 is MNHEY and CDR2 SVGAGI. The V gene end was trimmed by 6 bases and the J gene end by 4 bases; junction bases not matched to a gene: 8. This CDR3 region has 15 residues. As DNA, the CDR3 is TGTGCCAGCAGGGCCGCGGCGGGAGGGCCAGATACGCAGTATTTT. It is translated as CASRAAAGGPDTQYF.

The chain carries TRBV2 and TRBJ2-7; D is ambiguous. This CDR3 is built from 11 residues. The V end was cut by 6 bases, the J end by 2 bases, with 5 bases between. Germline CDR1 is SNHLY and CDR2 is FYNNEI. Here the CDR3 DNA reads TGTGCCAGCAGACTAACCTACGAGCAGTACTTC. This gives the protein CASRLTYEQYF.

V usage is TRBV28 and J usage is TRBJ2-4; 12 bases fit TRBD2. This CDR3 is 15 amino acids long. From germline, CDR1 is MDHEN and CDR2 SYDVKM. With 3 bases clipped from V and 7 bases from J, the junction kept 4 bases outside the gene matches. Here the CDR3 reads CASSFGLAGGNIQYF. CDR3 bases: TGTGCCAGCAGTTTTGGGCTAGCGGGAGGGAACATTCAGTACTTC.

This chain connects TRBV9 to TRBJ1-2; perhaps TRBD1 as D (6 bases). The CDR3 consists of 12 residues. Germline V gene sequence: CDR1 SGDLS, CDR2 YYNGEE. In DNA form, the CDR3 reads TGTGCTTCGGGGGGCCGAGCCTATGGCTACACCTTC. This sequence encodes CASGGRAYGYTF. Variable domain in full (rest from reference TRBV9 and TRBJ1-2): DSGVTQTPKHLITATGQRVTLRCSPRSGDLSVYWYQQSLDQGLQFLIQYYNGEERAKGNILERFSAQQFPDLHSELNLSSLELGDSALYFCASGGRAYGYTFGSGTRLTVV.

V and J are TRBV21-1 and TRBJ1-1; whether TRBD1, the table's D call, matches the DNA was not checked. TRBV21-1 is a listed pseudogene. The CDR3 spans 17 residues. The CDR3 coding sequence is TGTGCCAGCAGCAAAGAGGTCTTAAGGGGGCGCGGCACTGAAGCTTTCTTT. The encoded protein is CASSKEVLRGRGTEAFF.

V and J are TRBV7-9 and TRBJ2-7; possibly TRBD1 for D (5 bases). Trimming shortened V by 5 bases and J by 7 bases, and 12 bases separated the two germline ends. Germline V lookup: CDR1 SEHNR, CDR2 FQNEAQ (reference sequence). This CDR3 contains 12 residues. The CDR3 DNA reads TGTGCCAGCAGCCATAGGGGTGGAGAGCAGTACTTC. It encodes CASSHRGGEQYF.

The chain is built from TRBV6-5 and TRBJ2-7; 9 positions agree with TRBD1. After removal of 11 bases from V and 5 bases from J, the junction contained 7 bases not matched to a gene. The CDR3 is made up of 12 amino acids. CDR1 MNHEY and CDR2 SVGAGI come from the germline V gene. The CDR3 DNA sequence: TGTGCCTCCGGACAGGGGCCCCACGAGCAGTACTTC. Translating gives CASGQGPHEQYF.

The chain recombines TRBV5-1 with TRBJ1-1; D gene ambiguous. CDR3 length: 13 residues. Trimming pared 1 base from V and 1 base from J, leaving 5 bases between. Germline lookup yields CDR1 SGHRS and CDR2 YFSETQ. The DNA of the CDR3 is TGCGCCAGCAGCTTGTACTCGAACACTGAAGCTTTCTTT. It specifies CASSLYSNTEAFF.

This clone was found once. This sequence joins TRBV5-1 and TRBJ1-6; TRBD1 agrees at 11 bases. This CDR3 has 16 residues. The V gene's germline CDR1 is SGHRS and CDR2 YFSETQ. Trimming cost V 4 bases and J 7 bases; bases outside gene matches: 7. The CDR3 DNA reads TGCGCCAGCAGCAGCCCGGACAGGGGGCGAAATTCACCCCTCCACTTT. Residues: CASSSPDRGRNSPLHF.

The gene calls are TRBV28 and TRBJ1-3; 10 nucleotides line up with TRBD1. CDR1 and CDR2 from the germline V gene are MDHEN and SYDVKM. This CDR3 is 15 amino acids long. V dropped 6 bases and J dropped 3; count of bases not matched to a gene: 5. The DNA for the CDR3 is TGTGCCAGCAGCACCGACAGGGGGCATGGAAACACCATATATTTT. Translated, it gives CASSTDRGHGNTIYF.

The chain uses TRBV19 and TRBJ2-7; 10 bases map to TRBD1. Losses at the gene ends were 6 bases for V and 3 bases for J; bases not matched to a gene: 8. Germline CDR1 LNHDA, CDR2 SQIVND (reference sequence). This CDR3 has 15 residues. The chain's CDR3 is CASSPGQGWFYEQYF. The CDR3 region has the DNA TGTGCCAGTAGCCCGGGACAGGGGTGGTTCTACGAGCAGTACTTC.

The chain links TRBV6-6 to TRBJ2-7, with D possibly matching TRBD1 (5 bases). Germline values: CDR1 MNHNY, CDR2 SVGAGI (reference sequence). The CDR3 loop spans 13 amino acids. Trimming removed 7 bases from V and 1 base from J, with 11 bases in between. The CDR3 DNA follows: TGTGCCAGCACACCAGGGCCTTCCTACGAGCAGTACTTC. Amino acid sequence: CASTPGPSYEQYF.

The gene calls are TRBV7-9 and TRBJ1-1; the D gene is possibly TRBD1 (5 bases). Germline values: CDR1 SEHNR, CDR2 FQNEAQ (reference sequence). Trimming took off 4 bases at V and 5 bases at J, with 17 bases between the two ends. The length of the CDR3 is 15 residues. In DNA, the CDR3 is TGTGCCAGCAGCTGGCGGGGGGGTATATGGACTGAAGCTTTCTTT. It translates to CASSWRGGIWTEAFF.

The CDR3 spells CATSDSMGQQETQYF. The CDR3 nucleotides are TGTGCCACCAGTGATTCGATGGGGCAGCAAGAGACCCAGTACTTC. This chain joins TRBV24-1 and TRBJ2-5; possibly TRBD1 for D (5 bases). Germline V lookup: CDR1 KGHDR, CDR2 SFDVKD. V was pared by 2 bases and J by 2 bases, with 11 bases between. This CDR3 region has 15 residues.

This clone was observed a single time. This rearrangement joins TRBV5-1 to TRBJ2-3, with 11 bases matching TRBD1. There are 16 residues in the CDR3. The V gene's germline CDR1 is SGHRS and CDR2 YFSETQ. V shed 4 bases and J 4 bases; nucleotides not matched to a gene: 8. Here the CDR3 reads CASSGEDRGLADTQYF. The DNA of the CDR3 is TGCGCCAGCAGCGGGGAGGACAGGGGGCTAGCAGATACGCAGTATTTT.

This sequence joins TRBV28 and TRBJ1-2; 7 bases are a match to TRBD1. The CDR3 covers 12 residues. V was clipped by 7 bases and J by 8 bases; unmatched bases: 7. From germline, CDR1 is MDHEN and CDR2 SYDVKM. The DNA for the CDR3 is TGTGCCAGCACACCACAGGGGTTGGGCTACACCTTC. Amino acids: CASTPQGLGYTF.

The V and J genes are TRBV5-1 and TRBJ2-1, with 10 positions matching TRBD2. The germline V gene encodes CDR1 SGHRS and CDR2 YFSETQ. The CDR3 has 16 residues. Trimming removed 4 bases from V and 7 bases from J; junction bases left unmatched: 11. CDR3 sequence reads: CASSVASGSLGNEQFF. Here the CDR3 DNA reads TGCGCCAGCAGCGTTGCTAGCGGGAGCCTTGGTAATGAGCAGTTCTTC.

The chain couples TRBV5-4 to TRBJ2-3, with 8 nucleotides matching TRBD2. J was trimmed by 1 base and V by 3 bases; bases with no gene match: 7. Looked up from germline, CDR1 is SGHNT and CDR2 is YYREEE (reference sequence). This CDR3 is built from 16 residues. CDR3 in amino acids: CASSSQTSDGTDTQYF. Here the CDR3 DNA reads TGTGCCAGCAGCTCCCAGACTAGCGACGGCACAGATACGCAGTATTTT.

The gene calls are TRBV28 and TRBJ1-5; D remains ambiguous. Germline lookup yields CDR1 MDHEN and CDR2 SYDVKM. Trimming took off 0 bases at V and 1 base at J, with 7 bases between the two ends. The length of the CDR3 is 15 residues. The CDR3 reads CASSLWRESNQPQHF. The CDR3 region has the DNA TGTGCCAGCAGTTTATGGAGGGAGAGCAATCAGCCCCAGCATTTT. The variable domain in full, completed from reference TRBV28 and TRBJ1-5, reads DVKVTQSSRYLVKRTGEKVFLECVQDMDHENMFWYRQDPGLGLRLIYFSYDVKMKEKGDIPEGYSVSREKKERFSLILESASTNQTSMYLCASSLWRESNQPQHFGDGTRLSIL.

The chain is built from TRBV21-1 and TRBJ1-5; the table calls TRBD1, which could not be checked here. TRBV21-1 is noted as a pseudogene. The CDR3 is made up of 17 amino acids. The CDR3 region is CASSKGTGLWGYQPQHF. CDR3 nucleotides: TGTGCCAGCAGCAAAGGGACAGGCCTTTGGGGGTATCAGCCCCAGCATTTT.